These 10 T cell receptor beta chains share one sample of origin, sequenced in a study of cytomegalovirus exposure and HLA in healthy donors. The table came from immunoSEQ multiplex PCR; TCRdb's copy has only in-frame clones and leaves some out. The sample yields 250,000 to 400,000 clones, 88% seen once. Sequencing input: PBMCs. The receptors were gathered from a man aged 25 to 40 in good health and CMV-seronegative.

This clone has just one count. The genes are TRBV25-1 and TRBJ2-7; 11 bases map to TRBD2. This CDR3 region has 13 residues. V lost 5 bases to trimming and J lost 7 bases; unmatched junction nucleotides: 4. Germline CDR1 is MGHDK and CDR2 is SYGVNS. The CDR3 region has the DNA TGTGCCAGCAGTAGGATAGCGGGGGGGGAGCAGTACTTC. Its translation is CASSRIAGGEQYF.

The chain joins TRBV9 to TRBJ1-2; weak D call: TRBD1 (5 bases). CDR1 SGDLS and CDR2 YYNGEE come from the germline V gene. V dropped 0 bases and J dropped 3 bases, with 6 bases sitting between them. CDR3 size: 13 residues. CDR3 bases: TGTGCCAGCAGCGTAGGGACATACTATGGCTACACCTTC. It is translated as CASSVGTYYGYTF.

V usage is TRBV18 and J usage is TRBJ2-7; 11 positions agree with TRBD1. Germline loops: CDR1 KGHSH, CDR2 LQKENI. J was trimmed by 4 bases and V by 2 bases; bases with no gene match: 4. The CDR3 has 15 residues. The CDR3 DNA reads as TGTGCCAGCTCACCAAGGACAGGGGGCGCGTACGAGCAGTACTTC. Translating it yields CASSPRTGGAYEQYF.

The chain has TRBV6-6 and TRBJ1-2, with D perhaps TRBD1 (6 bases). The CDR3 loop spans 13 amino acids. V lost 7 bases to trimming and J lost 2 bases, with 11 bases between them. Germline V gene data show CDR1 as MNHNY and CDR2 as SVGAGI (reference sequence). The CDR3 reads CASMLTGNYGYTF. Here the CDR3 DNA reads TGTGCCAGCATGTTGACAGGAAACTATGGCTACACCTTC.

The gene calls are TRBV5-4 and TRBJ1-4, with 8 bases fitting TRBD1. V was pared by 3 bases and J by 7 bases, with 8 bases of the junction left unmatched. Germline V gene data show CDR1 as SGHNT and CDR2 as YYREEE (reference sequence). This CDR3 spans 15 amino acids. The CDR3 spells CASSSPGGLSEKLFF. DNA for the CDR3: TGTGCCAGCAGCTCCCCAGGGGGCCTTTCTGAAAAACTGTTTTTT.

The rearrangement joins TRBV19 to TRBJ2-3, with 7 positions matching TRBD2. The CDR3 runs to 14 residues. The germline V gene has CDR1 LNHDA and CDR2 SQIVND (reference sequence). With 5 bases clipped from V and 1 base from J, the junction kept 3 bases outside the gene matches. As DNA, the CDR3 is TGTGCCAGTAGTTTACGGGGGGGCACAGATACGCAGTATTTT. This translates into CASSLRGGTDTQYF.

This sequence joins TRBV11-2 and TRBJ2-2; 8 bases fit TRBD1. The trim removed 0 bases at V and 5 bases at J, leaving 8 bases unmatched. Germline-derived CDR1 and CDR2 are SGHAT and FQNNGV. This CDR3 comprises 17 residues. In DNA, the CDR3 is TGTGCCAGCAGCTTAGATATCCTCCAGGGGGCGACCGGGGAGCTGTTTTTT. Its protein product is CASSLDILQGATGELFF. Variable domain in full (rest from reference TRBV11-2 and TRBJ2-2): EAGVAQSPRYKIIEKRQSVAFWCNPISGHATLYWYQQILGQGPKLLIQFQNNGVVDDSQLPKDRFSAERLKGVDSTLKIQPAKLEDSAVYLCASSLDILQGATGELFFGEGSRLTVL.

The CDR3 region is CASSNARQGNTGELFF. CDR3 DNA: TGTGCCAGTAGTAACGCCAGACAGGGGAACACCGGGGAGCTGTTTTTT. The chain joins TRBV19 to TRBJ2-2, with TRBD1 identical over 7 bases. The V gene end was trimmed by 4 bases and the J gene end by 1 base; junction bases not matched to a gene: 6. The CDR3 is 16 residues long. Germline V lookup: CDR1 LNHDA, CDR2 SQIVND (reference sequence).

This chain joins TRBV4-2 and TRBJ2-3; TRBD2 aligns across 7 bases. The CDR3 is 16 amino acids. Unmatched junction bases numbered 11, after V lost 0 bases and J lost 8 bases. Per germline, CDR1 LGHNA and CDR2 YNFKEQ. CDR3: CASSQDGTAGLITQYF. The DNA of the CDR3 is TGTGCCAGCAGCCAAGATGGTACAGCGGGGTTAATTACGCAGTATTTT.

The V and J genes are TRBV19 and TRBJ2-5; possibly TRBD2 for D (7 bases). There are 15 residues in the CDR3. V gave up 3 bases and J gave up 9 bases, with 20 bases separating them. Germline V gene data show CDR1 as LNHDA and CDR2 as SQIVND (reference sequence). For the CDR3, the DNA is TGTGCCAGTAGTATCGGGGCGGGGGCGGCCGGGGCCCAGTACTTC. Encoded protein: CASSIGAGAAGAQYF.